One sample yielded the 5 T cell receptor beta chains listed below, sequenced in a study of shared clonotypes between healthy human individuals. Clones were read by immunoSEQ multiplex PCR, and TCRdb kept only the in-frame ones, dropping some. The table shows about 450,000 clones, with around 80% occurring only once. Material: PBMCs. The receptors stem from a woman aged 40 to 50 in good health. Some clones in this sample may be carry-over from other donors' samples.

This chain joins TRBV2 and TRBJ1-2; a weak D match, TRBD1 (6 bases). Trimming removed 4 bases at V and 2 bases at J, with 11 bases between. Germline loops: CDR1 SNHLY, CDR2 FYNNEI. CDR3 size: 14 residues. CDR3 nucleotides: TGTGCCAGCAGTGGTTGGGGGCGCAACTATGGCTACACCTTC. Amino acid sequence: CASSGWGRNYGYTF.

The chain couples TRBV27 to TRBJ2-7; TRBD1 might be the D (5 bases). Trimming shortened V by 7 bases and J by 3 bases, and 19 bases separated the two germline ends. CDR1 and CDR2 (germline): MNHEY, SMNVEV (reference sequence). There are 15 residues in the CDR3. DNA for the CDR3: TGTGCCAGCACCATCCGCCCTGGGGCTAACTACGAGCAGTACTTC. Its protein product is CASTIRPGANYEQYF.

The rearrangement joins TRBV19 to TRBJ1-3; maybe TRBD1 (5 bases). Trimming took 5 bases from V and 8 from J, leaving 19 bases between them. The CDR3 runs 15 residues. Germline V CDR1 and CDR2: LNHDA, SQIVND (reference sequence). The CDR3: CASSLRDRTFYTIYF. The CDR3 DNA sequence: TGTGCCAGTAGTCTCCGGGACCGGACGTTTTACACCATATATTTT.

On this clone itself: Given a far larger clone just one base away, this is likely a sequencing read error. Distinct nucleotide sequences in the sample also encode this CDR3. V gene TRBV7-2 combines with J gene TRBJ2-7, with 8 nucleotides matching TRBD1. The CDR3 contains 14 residues. CDR1 and CDR2 (germline): SGHTA, FQGNSA. CDR3 residues: CASSFYRGTYEQYF. The CDR3, as DNA: TGTGCCAGCAGCTTTTACAGGGGGACCTATGAGCAGTACTTC.

The rearrangement links TRBV4-1 to TRBJ1-5, with 7 bases matching TRBD1. Looked up from germline, CDR1 is MGHRA and CDR2 is YSYEKL. The V segment lost 0 bases and the J segment 0 bases; nucleotides outside the gene matches: 5. The CDR3 is made up of 17 amino acids. In DNA, the CDR3 is TGCGCCAGCAGCCAAGAGGGGACAGTTAATAGCAATCAGCCCCAGCATTTT. Protein: CASSQEGTVNSNQPQHF.